This TCR beta chain was sequenced for a study of T cell repertoires in cytomegalovirus infection. Study observations and caveats: HLA-C-restricted, CMV-specific TCR beta clonotypes were dominant ex vivo.

Comment on this clonotype: Its antigen remains unidentified.

TCRdb analysed the reads with MiXCR anew, one entry per CDR3 protein. The data contain about 830,000 distinct CDR3 sequences, 30% to 35% of them singletons. Sample: cultured CD8+ T cells from PBMCs, taken from culture after CMV antigen stimulation. The source is a human donor in good health (CMV status not recorded). Some clones in this sample may be carry-over from other donors' samples.

CDR3 bases: TGTGCCAGCAGCTTCCCCCCAGGTTCCAGGATCCATGAGCAGTTCTTC. Protein: CASSFPPGSRIHEQFF. The chain recombines TRBV7-9 with TRBJ2-1; D gene ambiguous. Between the trimmed V and J ends, which lost 3 bases and 8 bases, there was a span of 20 bases. The germline gives CDR1 SEHNR, CDR2 FQNEAQ (reference sequence). The CDR3 is 16 amino acids.